Included here is one TCR beta chain sequence, with context. These data belong to a study of control samples from healthy donors and cancer patients. The protocol was immunoSEQ multiplex PCR, while the TCRdb copy is restricted to in-frame clones and leaves out a portion. This sample has some 130,000 clones; roughly 91% occur once, and the top ten carry 1.7%. The sequence was obtained from a man aged 45-60 years with head and neck cancer. Input material: PBMCs.

The DNA of the CDR3 is TGTGCCAGCAGCCCCAGCGGGGACTCCTACAATGAGCAGTTCTTC. Protein product: CASSPSGDSYNEQFF. The J gene is TRBJ2-1, the V gene TRBV6-2 or TRBV6-3; 7 bases are shared with TRBD2. The CDR3 spans 15 residues. Germline CDR1 is MNHEY and CDR2 is SVGEGT. The ends lost 6 bases at V and 0 bases at J; junction bases unmatched: 5.